This T cell receptor (beta chain) was captured in a study of blood T cell repertoires in COVID-19. Study-level information: Whether acute or convalescent, the COVID-19 samples came from the United States, Italy and Spain. In each case, the material was cDNA or gDNA derived from T cells, B-cell-depleted T cells, or PBMCs.

CDR1 KGHSH and CDR2 LQKENI come from the germline V gene. V was cut by 2 bases and J by 1 base, with 8 bases left in between. The CDR3 is 14 residues long. This clone occurred once. How the authors handled the data: Amplifying reference gene primers gave estimates of nucleated cell counts. Profiling relied on immunoSEQ multiplex PCR, and the TCRdb table lists in-frame clones only, not all of them. The DNA was the basis for D and trimming; V, J and clone size are from that table. The profile covers around 90,000 clones, with almost 95% appearing a single time and about 6.6% taken by the ten largest. V gene TRBV18 combines with J gene TRBJ1-2; D might be TRBD1 (5 bases). Sequences were obtained from peripheral blood. The source is a woman aged 55-69 years with active COVID-19. The CDR3 DNA sequence: TGTGCCAGCTCACCAGGGGCGGATAACTATGGCTACACCTTC. It codes for CASSPGADNYGYTF.